This TCR beta chain stems from a study of CD8 T cells in ankylosing spondylitis. Study results and limitations: Peripheral blood held disease-linked clones only at relatively low frequency, and these were CD8+. Reports of some motif variants in reactive arthritis synovial fluid and blood predate this one. The authors reported significant enrichment of disease-linked clones in matched ankylosing spondylitis synovial fluid. In ankylosing spondylitis blood, a motif of roughly eight highly homologous TCR beta variants appeared characteristic.

Concerning this clonotype: Its target is unknown.

Quantitative 5'-RACE with molecular barcodes was used to make the TCR beta libraries. TCRdb analysed the 5' RACE reads with MiXCR anew, one entry per CDR3 protein. The table has about 800,000 distinct CDR3 sequences, 12% seen once. Deletions cut 1 base from V and 6 bases from J, with 10 bases between. Germline CDR1 and CDR2: SGHVS and FQNEAQ. The CDR3 runs to 13 residues. The TCR was taken from a male donor with ankylosing spondylitis. The sample comprised blood, either unsorted or a sorted T cell fraction (not recorded which). The V call is TRBV7-8, the J call TRBJ2-7; no clear D gene. The CDR3 here is CASSLDRLGEQYF. CDR3 coding DNA: TGTGCCAGCAGCTTAGACCGATTGGGCGAGCAGTACTTC.